This T cell receptor (beta chain) was recorded in a study of blood T cells in healthy people across ages. V trimming: 8 bases; J trimming: 5 bases; junction bases outside the gene matches: 7. The CDR3 has 14 amino acids. Using a J-beta primer mix together with a sample-barcoded 5' primer, a second PCR was run for roughly 7 to 12 cycles. TCRdb itself ran the 5' RACE reads through MiXCR, one entry per CDR3 protein. This table holds about 780,000 distinct CDR3 sequences, about half found once. This TCR derives from an older man in good health. The rearrangement links TRBV12-3 or TRBV12-4 to TRBJ2-1, with 9 bases fitting TRBD1. Sequenced: blood. The CDR3 bases are TGTGCCAGCGCGGGGGACAGGGTACACAATGAGCAGTTCTTC. Its translation: CASAGDRVHNEQFF.